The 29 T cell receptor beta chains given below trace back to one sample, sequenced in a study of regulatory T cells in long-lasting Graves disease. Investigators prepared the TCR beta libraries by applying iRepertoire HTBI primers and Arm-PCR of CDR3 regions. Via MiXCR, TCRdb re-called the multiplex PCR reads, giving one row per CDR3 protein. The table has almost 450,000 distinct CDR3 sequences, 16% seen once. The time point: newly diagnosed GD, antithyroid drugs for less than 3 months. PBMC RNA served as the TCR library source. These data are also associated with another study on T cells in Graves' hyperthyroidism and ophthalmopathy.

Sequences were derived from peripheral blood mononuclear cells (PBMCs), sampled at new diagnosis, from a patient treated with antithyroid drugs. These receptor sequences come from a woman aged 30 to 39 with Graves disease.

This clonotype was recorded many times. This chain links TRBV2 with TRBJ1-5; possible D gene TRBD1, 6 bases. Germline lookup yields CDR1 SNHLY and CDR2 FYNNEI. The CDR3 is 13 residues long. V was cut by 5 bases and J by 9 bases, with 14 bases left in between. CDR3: CASSLRGERPQHF. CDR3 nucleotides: TGTGCCAGCAGTCTTAGGGGGGAACGGCCCCAGCATTTT.

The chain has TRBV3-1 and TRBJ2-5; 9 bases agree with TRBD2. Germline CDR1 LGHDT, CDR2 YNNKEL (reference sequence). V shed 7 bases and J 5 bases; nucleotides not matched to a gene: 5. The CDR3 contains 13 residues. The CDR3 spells CASTREGSETQYF. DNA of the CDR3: TGTGCCAGCACGCGGGAGGGCTCGGAGACCCAGTACTTC.

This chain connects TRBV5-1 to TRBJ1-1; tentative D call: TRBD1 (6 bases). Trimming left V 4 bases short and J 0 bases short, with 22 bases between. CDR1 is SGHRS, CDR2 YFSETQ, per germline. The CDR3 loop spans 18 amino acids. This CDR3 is CASSKQWTDIELNTEAFF. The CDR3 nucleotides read TGCGCCAGCAGCAAACAGTGGACAGATATAGAGTTGAACACTGAAGCTTTCTTT. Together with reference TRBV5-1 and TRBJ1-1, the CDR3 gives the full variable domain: KAGVTQTPRYLIKTRGQQVTLSCSPISGHRSVSWYQQTPGQGLQFLFEYFSETQRNKGNFPGRFSGRQFSNSRSEMNVSTLELGDSALYLCASSKQWTDIELNTEAFFGQGTRLTVV.

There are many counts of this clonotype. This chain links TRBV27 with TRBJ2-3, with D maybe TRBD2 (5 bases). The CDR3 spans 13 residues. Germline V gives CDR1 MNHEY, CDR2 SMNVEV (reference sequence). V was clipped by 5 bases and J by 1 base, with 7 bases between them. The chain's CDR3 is CASSVSGTDTQYF. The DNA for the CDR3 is TGTGCCAGCAGTGTTAGCGGCACAGATACGCAGTATTTT.

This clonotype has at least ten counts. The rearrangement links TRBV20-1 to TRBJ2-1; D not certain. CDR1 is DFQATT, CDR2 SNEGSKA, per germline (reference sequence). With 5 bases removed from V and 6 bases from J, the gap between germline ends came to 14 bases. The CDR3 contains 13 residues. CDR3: CSAAQVPSNEQFF. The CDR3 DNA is TGCAGTGCTGCCCAGGTACCGAGCAATGAGCAGTTCTTC.

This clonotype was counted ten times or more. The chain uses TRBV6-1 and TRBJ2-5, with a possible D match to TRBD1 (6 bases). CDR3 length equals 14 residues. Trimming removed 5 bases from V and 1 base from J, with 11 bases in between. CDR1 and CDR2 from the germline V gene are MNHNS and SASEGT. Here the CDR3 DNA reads TGTGCCAGCAGTCCGGACAGCTTCCAAGAGACCCAGTACTTC. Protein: CASSPDSFQETQYF.

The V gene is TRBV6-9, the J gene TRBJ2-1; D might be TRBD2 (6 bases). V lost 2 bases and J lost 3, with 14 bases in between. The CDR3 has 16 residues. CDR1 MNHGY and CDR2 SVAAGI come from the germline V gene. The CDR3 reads CASSYTNPGSYNEQFF. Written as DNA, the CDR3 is TGTGCCAGCAGTTATACGAATCCCGGGAGCTACAATGAGCAGTTCTTC.

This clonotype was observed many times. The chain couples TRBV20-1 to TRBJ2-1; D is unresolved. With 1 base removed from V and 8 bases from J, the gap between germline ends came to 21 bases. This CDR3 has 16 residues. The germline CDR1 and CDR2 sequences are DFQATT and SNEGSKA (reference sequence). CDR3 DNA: TGCAGTGCTAGAGTCTTGCGGTCCGTGGGTTCCCATGAGCAGTTCTTC. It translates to CSARVLRSVGSHEQFF.

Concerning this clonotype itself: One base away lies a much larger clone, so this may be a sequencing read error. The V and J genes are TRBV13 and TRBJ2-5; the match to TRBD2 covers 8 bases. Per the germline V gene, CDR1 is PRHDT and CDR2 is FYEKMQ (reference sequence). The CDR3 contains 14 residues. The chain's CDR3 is CASSRREAQDTQYF. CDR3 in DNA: TGTGCCAGCAGCCGGCGGGAGGCCCAAGATACCCAGTACTTC.

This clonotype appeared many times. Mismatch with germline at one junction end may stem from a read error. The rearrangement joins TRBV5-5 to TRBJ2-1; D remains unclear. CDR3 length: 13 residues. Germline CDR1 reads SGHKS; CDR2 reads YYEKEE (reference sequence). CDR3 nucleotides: TGCGCCAGCAGCTTCGCAGTGGTAAGCGAGCAGTTCTTC. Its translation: CASSFAVVSEQFF.

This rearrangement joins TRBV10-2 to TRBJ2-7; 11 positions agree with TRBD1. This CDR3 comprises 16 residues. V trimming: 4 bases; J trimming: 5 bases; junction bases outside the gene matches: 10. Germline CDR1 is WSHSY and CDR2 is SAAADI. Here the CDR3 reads CASSARDRGVQDEQYF. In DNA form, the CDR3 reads TGCGCCAGCAGTGCCAGGGACAGGGGGGTTCAGGACGAGCAGTACTTC.

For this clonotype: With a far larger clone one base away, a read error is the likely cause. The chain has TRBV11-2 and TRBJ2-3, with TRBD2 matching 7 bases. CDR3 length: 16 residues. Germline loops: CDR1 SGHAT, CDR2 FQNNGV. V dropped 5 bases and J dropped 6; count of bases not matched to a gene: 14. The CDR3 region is CASSPRLVGGPDTQYF. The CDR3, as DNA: TGTGCCAGCAGCCCCCGACTAGTGGGAGGGCCGGATACGCAGTATTTT.

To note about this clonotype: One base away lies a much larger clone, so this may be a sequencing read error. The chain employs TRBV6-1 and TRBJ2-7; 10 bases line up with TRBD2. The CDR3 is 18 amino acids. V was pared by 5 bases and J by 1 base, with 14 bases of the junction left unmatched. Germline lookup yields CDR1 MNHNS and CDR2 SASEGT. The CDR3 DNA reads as TGTGCCAGCAGTCAACAGGGGCGGGCTAGCGGGAGTTCCTACGAGCAGTACTTC. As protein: CASSQQGRASGSSYEQYF.

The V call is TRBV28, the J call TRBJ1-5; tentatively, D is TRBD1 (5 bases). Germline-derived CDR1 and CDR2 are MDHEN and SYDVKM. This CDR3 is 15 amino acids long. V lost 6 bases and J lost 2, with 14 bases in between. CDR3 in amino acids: CASSSRRGGNQPQHF. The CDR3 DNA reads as TGTGCCAGCAGCTCGCGGCGGGGGGGCAATCAGCCCCAGCATTTT.

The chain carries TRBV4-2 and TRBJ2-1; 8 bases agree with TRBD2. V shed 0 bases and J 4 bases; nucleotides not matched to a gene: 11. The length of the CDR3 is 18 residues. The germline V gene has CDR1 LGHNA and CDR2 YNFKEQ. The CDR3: CASSQEELAAHLYNEQFF. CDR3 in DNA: TGTGCCAGCAGCCAAGAAGAACTAGCGGCCCATTTATACAATGAGCAGTTCTTC.

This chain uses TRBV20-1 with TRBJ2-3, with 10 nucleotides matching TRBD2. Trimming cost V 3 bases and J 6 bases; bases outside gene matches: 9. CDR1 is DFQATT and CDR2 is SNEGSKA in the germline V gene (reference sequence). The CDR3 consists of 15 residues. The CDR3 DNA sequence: TGCAGTGCTAGTGGCCTAGCGGGAGCTGGGGATACGCAGTATTTT. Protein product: CSASGLAGAGDTQYF.

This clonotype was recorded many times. In DNA form, the CDR3 reads TGTGCCAGCACCACTAGCGGGAGACTCGATGAGCAGTTCTTC. It codes for CASTTSGRLDEQFF. The chain couples TRBV28 to TRBJ2-1; the match to TRBD2 covers 11 bases. CDR1 and CDR2 from the germline V gene are MDHEN and SYDVKM. J was trimmed by 8 bases and V by 7 bases; bases with no gene match: 7. The CDR3 consists of 14 residues.

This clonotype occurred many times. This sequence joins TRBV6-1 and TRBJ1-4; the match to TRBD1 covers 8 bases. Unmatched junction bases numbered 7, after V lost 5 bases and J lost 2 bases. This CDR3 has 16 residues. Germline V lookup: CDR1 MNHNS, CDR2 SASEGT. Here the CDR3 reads CASSKRQGSTNEKLFF. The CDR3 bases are TGTGCCAGCAGTAAGCGACAGGGGTCGACTAATGAAAAACTGTTTTTT.

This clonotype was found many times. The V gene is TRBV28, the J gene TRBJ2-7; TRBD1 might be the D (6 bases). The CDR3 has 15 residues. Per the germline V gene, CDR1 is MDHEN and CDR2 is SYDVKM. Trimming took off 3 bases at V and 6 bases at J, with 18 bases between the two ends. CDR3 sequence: CASSLGTVRGSEQYF. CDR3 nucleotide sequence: TGTGCCAGCAGTTTGGGGACGGTAAGGGGGAGCGAGCAGTACTTC.

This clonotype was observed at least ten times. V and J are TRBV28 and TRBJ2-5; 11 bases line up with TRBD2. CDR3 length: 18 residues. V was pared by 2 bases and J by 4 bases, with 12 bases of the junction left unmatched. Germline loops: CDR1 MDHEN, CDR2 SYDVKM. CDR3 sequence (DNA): TGTGCCAGCAGTTTAATCACTAGCGGGAGAGTCTTGGGAGAGACCCAGTACTTC. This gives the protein CASSLITSGRVLGETQYF.

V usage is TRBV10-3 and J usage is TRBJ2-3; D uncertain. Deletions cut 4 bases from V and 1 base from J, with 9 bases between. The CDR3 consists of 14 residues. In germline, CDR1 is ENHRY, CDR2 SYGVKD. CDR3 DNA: TGTGCCATCAGTGGGGGAAGGGGCACAGATACGCAGTATTTT. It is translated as CAISGGRGTDTQYF.

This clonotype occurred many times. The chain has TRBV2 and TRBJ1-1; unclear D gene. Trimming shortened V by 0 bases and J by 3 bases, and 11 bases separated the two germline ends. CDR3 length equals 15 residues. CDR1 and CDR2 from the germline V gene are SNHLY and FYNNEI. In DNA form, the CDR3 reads TGTGCCAGCAGTGAAGCTTCGCAGGAAGACACTGAAGCTTTCTTT. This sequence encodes CASSEASQEDTEAFF. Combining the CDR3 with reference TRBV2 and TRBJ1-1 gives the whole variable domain EPEVTQTPSHQVTQMGQEVILRCVPISNHLYFYWYRQILGQKVEFLVSFYNNEISEKSEIFDDQFSVERPDGSNFTLKIRSTKLEDSAMYFCASSEASQEDTEAFFGQGTRLTVV.

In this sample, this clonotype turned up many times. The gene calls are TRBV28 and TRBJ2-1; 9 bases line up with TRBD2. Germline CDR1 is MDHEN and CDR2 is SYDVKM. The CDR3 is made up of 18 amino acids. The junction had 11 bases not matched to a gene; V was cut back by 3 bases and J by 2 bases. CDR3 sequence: CASSFEETSGLTYNEQFF. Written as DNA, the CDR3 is TGTGCCAGCAGTTTTGAGGAGACTAGCGGCTTAACCTACAATGAGCAGTTCTTC.

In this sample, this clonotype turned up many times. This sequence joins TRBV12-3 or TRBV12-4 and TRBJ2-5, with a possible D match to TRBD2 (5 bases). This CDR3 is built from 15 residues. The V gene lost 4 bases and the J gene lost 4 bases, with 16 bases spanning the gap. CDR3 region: CASSSPLTEGETQYF. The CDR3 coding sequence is TGTGCCAGCAGTTCACCATTGACCGAGGGAGAGACCCAGTACTTC.

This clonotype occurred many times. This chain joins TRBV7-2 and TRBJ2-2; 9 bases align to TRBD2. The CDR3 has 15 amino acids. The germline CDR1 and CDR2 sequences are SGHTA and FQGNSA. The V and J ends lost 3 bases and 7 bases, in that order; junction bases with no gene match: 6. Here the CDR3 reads CASSFSGRRVGELFF. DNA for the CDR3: TGTGCCAGCAGCTTTAGCGGGAGAAGGGTCGGGGAGCTGTTTTTT.

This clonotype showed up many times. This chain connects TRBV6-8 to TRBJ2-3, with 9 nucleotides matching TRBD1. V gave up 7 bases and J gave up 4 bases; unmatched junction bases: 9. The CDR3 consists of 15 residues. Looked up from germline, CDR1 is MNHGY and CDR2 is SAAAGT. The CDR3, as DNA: TGTGCCAGCATTTCCGGGGACAGGGACCCAGATACGCAGTATTTT. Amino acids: CASISGDRDPDTQYF.

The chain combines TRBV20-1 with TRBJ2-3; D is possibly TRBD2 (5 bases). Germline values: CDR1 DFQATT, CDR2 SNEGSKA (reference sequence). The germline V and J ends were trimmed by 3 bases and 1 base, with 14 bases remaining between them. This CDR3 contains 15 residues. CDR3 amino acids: CSARVVEDGTDTQYF. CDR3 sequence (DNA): TGCAGTGCTAGGGTAGTGGAGGATGGCACAGATACGCAGTATTTT.

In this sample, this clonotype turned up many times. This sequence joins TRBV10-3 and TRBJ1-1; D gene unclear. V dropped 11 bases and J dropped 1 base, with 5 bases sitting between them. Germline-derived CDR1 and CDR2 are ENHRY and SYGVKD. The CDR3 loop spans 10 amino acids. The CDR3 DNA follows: TGTGCCGCAGGGAACACTGAAGCTTTCTTT. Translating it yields CAAGNTEAFF.

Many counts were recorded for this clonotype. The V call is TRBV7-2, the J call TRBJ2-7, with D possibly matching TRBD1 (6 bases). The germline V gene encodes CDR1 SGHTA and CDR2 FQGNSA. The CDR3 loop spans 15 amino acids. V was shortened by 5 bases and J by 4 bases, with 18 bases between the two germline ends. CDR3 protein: CASSPDRTRVYEQYF. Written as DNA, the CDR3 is TGTGCCAGCAGCCCCGACAGGACCCGCGTTTACGAGCAGTACTTC.